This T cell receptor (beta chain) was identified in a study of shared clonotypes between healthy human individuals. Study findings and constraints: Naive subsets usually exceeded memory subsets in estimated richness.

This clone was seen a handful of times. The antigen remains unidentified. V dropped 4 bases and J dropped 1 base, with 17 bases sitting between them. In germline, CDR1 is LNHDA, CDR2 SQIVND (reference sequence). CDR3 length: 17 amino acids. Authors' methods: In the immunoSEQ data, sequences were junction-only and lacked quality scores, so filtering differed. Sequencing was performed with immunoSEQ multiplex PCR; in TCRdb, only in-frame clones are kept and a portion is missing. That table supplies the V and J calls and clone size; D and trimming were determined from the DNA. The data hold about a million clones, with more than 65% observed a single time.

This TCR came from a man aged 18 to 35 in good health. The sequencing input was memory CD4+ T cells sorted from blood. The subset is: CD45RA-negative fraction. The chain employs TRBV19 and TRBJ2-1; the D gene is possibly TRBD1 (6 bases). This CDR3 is CASSRDRDTGSYNEQFF. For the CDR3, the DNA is TGTGCCAGTAGTAGGGACCGGGACACGGGTTCCTACAATGAGCAGTTCTTC.